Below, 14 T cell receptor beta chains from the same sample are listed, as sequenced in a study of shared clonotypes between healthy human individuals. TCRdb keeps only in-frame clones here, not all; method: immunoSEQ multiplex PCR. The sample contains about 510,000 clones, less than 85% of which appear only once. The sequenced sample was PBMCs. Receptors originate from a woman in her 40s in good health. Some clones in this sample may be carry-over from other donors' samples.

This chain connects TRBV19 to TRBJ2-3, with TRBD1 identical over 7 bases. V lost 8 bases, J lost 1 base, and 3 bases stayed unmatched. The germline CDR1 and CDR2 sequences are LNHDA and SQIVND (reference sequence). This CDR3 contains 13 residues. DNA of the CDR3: TGTGCCAGTGACAGGGTGGGCACAGATACGCAGTATTTT. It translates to CASDRVGTDTQYF.

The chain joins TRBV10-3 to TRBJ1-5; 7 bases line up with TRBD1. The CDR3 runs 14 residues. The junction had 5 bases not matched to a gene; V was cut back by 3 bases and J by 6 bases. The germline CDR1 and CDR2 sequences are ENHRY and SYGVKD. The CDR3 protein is CAISEGGQSQPQHF. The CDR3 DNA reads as TGTGCCATCAGTGAAGGGGGCCAAAGTCAGCCCCAGCATTTT.

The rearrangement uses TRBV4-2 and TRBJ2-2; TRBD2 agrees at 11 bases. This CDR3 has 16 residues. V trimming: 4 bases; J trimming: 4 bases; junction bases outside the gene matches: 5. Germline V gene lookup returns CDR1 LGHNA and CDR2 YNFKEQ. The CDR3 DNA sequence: TGTGCCAGCAGCCCGGGACTAGCGGACCCCACCGGGGAGCTGTTTTTT. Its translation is CASSPGLADPTGELFF.

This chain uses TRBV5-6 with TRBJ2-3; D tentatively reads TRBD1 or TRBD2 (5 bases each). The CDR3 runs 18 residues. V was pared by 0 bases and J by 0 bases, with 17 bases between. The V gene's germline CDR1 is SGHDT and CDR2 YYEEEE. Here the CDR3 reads CASSLGLRGDPSTDTQYF. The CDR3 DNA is TGTGCCAGCAGCTTGGGATTGAGGGGTGATCCTAGCACAGATACGCAGTATTTT.

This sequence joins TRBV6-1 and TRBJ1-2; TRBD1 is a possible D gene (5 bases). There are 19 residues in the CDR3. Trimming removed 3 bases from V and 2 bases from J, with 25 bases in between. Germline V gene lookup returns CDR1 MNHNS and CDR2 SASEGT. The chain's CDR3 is CASSERPGAGGMTNYGYTF. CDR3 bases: TGTGCCAGCAGTGAGCGCCCCGGGGCAGGTGGGATGACAAACTATGGCTACACCTTC.

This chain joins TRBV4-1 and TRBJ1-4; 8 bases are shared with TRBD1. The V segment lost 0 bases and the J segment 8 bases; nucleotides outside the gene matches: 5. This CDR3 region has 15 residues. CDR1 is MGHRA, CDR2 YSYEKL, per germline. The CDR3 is CASSQDEQGGEKLFF. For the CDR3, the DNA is TGCGCCAGCAGCCAAGATGAACAGGGGGGGGAAAAACTGTTTTTT.

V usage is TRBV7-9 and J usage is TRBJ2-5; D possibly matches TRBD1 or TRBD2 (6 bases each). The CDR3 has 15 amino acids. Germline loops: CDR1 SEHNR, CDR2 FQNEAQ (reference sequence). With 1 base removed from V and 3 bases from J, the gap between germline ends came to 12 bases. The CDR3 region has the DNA TGTGCCAGCAGCTTAGGGGGGGCGGTTGAAGAGACCCAGTACTTC. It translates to CASSLGGAVEETQYF.

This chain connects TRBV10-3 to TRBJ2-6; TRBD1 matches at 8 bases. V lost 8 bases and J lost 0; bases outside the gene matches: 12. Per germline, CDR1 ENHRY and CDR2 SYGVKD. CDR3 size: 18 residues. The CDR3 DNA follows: TGTGCCATCTCCAACACCGGGACAGGAAACTCTGGGGCCAACGTCCTGACTTTC. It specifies CAISNTGTGNSGANVLTF.

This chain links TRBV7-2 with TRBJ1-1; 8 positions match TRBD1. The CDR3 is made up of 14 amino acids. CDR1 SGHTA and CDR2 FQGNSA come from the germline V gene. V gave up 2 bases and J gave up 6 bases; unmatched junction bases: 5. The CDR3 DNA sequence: TGTGCCAGCAGCTTACAGGGGGCAAGCTCTGAAGCTTTCTTT. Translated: CASSLQGASSEAFF.

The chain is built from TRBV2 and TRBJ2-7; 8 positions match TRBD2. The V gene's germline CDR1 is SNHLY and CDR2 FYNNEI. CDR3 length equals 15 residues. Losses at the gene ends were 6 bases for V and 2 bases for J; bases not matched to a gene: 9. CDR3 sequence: CASRSTSGGPYEQYF. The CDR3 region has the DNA TGTGCCAGCAGATCAACTAGCGGAGGGCCCTACGAGCAGTACTTC.

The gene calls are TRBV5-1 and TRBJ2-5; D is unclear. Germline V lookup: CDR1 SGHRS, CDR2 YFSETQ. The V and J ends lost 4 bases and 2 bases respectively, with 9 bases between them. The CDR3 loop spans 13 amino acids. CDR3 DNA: TGCGCCAGCAGCAGGACCACACAAGAGACCCAGTACTTC. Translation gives CASSRTTQETQYF.

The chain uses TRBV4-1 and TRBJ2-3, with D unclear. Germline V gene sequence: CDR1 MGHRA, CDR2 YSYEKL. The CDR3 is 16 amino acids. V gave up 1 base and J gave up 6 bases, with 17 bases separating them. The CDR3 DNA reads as TGCGCCAGCAGCCAAGGGGTTTCCCCAGCAACTGATACGCAGTATTTT. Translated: CASSQGVSPATDTQYF.

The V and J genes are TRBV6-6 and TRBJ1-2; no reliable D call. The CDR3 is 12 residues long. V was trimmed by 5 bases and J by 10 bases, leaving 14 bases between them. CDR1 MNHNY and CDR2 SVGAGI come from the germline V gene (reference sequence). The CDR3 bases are TGTGCCAGCAGTCCTGCGCGGCGCGCCTACACCTTC. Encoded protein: CASSPARRAYTF.

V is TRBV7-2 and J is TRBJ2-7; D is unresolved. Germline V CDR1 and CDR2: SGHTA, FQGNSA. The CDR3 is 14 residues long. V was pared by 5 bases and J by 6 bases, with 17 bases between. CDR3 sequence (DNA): TGTGCCAGCAGCCCCCTGGCACCTGAAGCCGAGCAGTACTTC. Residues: CASSPLAPEAEQYF.